These T cell receptor beta chains were read from a single sample in a study of CD8 T cells in Susac syndrome. TCRdb re-analysed the immunoSEQ multiplex PCR reads in MiXCR, keeping a single row per CDR3 protein. This sample has about 130,000 distinct CDR3 sequences, with roughly 94% found just once. Sequencing used CD8+ T cells from PBMCs. These receptors came from a human donor with Susac syndrome. CDR3s include the opening cysteine and the closing phenylalanine or tryptophan. D genes are given only for firm matches. The size entry is marked missing in some rows and otherwise reads once, few, many or a size class.

V	length	J	size	D	CDR3	DNA
TRBV9	14	TRBJ2-7	NA	NA	CASSPGGTTYEQYF	TGTGCCAGCAGCCCAGGGGGGACTACCTACGAGCAGTACTTC
TRBV4-1	13	TRBJ1-1	NA	TRBD1	CASRQTGDTEAFF	TGCGCCAGCAGGCAGACAGGGGACACTGAAGCTTTCTTT
TRBV28	15	TRBJ2-1	NA	TRBD2	CASNPLAGGDGEQFF	TGTGCCAGCAACCCTCTGGCGGGAGGAGATGGTGAGCAGTTCTTC
TRBV6-6	14	TRBJ1-1	NA	NA	CASTLPGGNTEAFF	TGTGCCAGCACCTTACCTGGGGGGAACACTGAAGCTTTCTTT
TRBV25-1	13	TRBJ1-4	NA	NA	CASSISPNEKLFF	TGTGCCAGCAGTATCTCCCCGAATGAAAAACTGTTTTTT
TRBV13	13	TRBJ2-7	NA	TRBD2	CASRLAGGYEQYF	TGTGCCAGCAGACTAGCGGGAGGCTACGAGCAGTACTTC
TRBV12-3/TRBV12-4	15	TRBJ2-7	NA	NA	CASSLSPGRDYEQYF	TGTGCCAGCAGTTTAAGCCCAGGGCGGGACTACGAGCAGTACTTC
TRBV3-1	12	TRBJ2-7	NA	NA	CASSQGSAEQYF	TGTGCCAGCAGCCAAGGTTCAGCCGAGCAGTACTTC
TRBV7-9	16	TRBJ2-1	NA	TRBD2	CASSSDLAGDYNEQFF	TGTGCCAGCAGCTCGGACCTAGCGGGGGACTACAATGAGCAGTTCTTC
TRBV11-2	17	TRBJ2-3	few	TRBD2	CASSGLAVFASTDTQYF	TGTGCCAGCAGCGGTCTAGCGGTGTTCGCAAGCACAGATACGCAGTATTTT
TRBV29-1	12	TRBJ2-7	NA	NA	CSVVEVGYEQYF	TGCAGCGTTGTTGAAGTTGGCTACGAGCAGTACTTC
TRBV4-1	13	TRBJ1-5	NA	NA	CASSQEQDQPQHF	TGCGCCAGCAGCCAAGAGCAGGATCAGCCCCAGCATTTT
TRBV20-1	12	TRBJ2-7	NA	NA	CSAQDLNYEQYF	TGCAGTGCTCAAGACCTAAACTACGAGCAGTACTTC
TRBV5-1	17	TRBJ2-6	NA	NA	CASRLTDSNSGANVLTF	TGCGCCAGCAGACTTACGGACAGTAACTCTGGGGCCAACGTCCTGACTTTC
TRBV11-2	16	TRBJ2-1	NA	TRBD2	CASSPGAGRSYNEQFF	TGTGCCAGCAGCCCTGGAGCGGGGCGCTCCTACAATGAGCAGTTCTTC
TRBV9	14	TRBJ2-3	NA	NA	CASSVEWDADTQYF	TGTGCCAGCAGCGTAGAATGGGATGCAGATACGCAGTATTTT
TRBV2	12	TRBJ2-2	once	NA	CASRVHTGELFF	TGTGCCAGCCGGGTCCACACCGGGGAGCTGTTTTTT